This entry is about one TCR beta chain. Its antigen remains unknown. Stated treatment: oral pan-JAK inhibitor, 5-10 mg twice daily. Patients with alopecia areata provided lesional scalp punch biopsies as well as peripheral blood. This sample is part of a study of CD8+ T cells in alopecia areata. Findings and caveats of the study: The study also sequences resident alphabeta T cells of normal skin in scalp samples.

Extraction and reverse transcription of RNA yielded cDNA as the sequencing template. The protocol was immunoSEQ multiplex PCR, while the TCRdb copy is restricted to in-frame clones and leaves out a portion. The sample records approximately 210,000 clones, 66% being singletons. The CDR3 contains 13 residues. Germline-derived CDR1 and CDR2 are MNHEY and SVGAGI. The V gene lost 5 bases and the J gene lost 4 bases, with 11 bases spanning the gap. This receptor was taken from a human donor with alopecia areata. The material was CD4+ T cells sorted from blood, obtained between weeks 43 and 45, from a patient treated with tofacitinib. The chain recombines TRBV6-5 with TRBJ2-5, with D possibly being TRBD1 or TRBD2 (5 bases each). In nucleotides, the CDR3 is TGTGCCAGCAGTATAACAGGAGGAGAGACCCAGTACTTC. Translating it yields CASSITGGETQYF.